This record covers a single T cell receptor (beta chain). Its antigen is unidentified. Arm-PCR of CDR3 regions and iRepertoire HTBI primers were the basis on which TCR beta libraries were built. From the multiplex PCR reads, TCRdb called clonotypes with MiXCR, one entry per CDR3 protein. The table records 400,000 to 500,000 distinct CDR3 sequences, around 20% of them present only once. The time point is: persistent/refractory GD, antithyroid drugs over 5 years with positive TRAb. Isolated PBMC RNA provided the starting material for the TCR library. Guidelines of the American Thyroid Association were used to diagnose Graves' disease. Trimming took 3 bases from V and 0 from J, leaving 12 bases between them. This CDR3 spans 15 amino acids. CDR1 and CDR2 (germline): LGHDT, YNNKEL (reference sequence). This sample is part of a study of regulatory T cells in long-lasting Graves disease. Study-wide results and limits: More public clonotypes were shared by persistent patients (about 2,700) than by new patients (around 990). Persistent Graves' cases showed lower TCR diversity than newly diagnosed cases.

This material consisted of peripheral blood mononuclear cells (PBMCs), taken when the disease was refractory, from a patient treated with antithyroid drugs. This clonotype was sampled from a female donor with Graves disease. The chain uses TRBV3-1 and TRBJ2-7; D remains unclear. CDR3 DNA sequence: TGTGCCAGCAGCCATAGCCAATCCACCTCCTACGAGCAGTACTTC. This sequence encodes CASSHSQSTSYEQYF.